This passage covers 25 T cell receptor beta chains from one sample sequenced in a study of response to subunit inactivated influenza vaccine. TCRdb recomputed calls from the RT-PCR reads with MiXCR, one row per CDR3 protein. The sample includes about 520,000 distinct CDR3 sequences, about 25% of them seen just once. Material: CD4+ T cells sorted from PBMCs, obtained about 5 days after vaccination. Source of these receptors: a man in his fifties who received an inactivated influenza vaccine.

There are a few counts of this clonotype. The chain links TRBV20-1 to TRBJ1-6; unclear D gene. Deletions cut 6 bases from V and 8 bases from J, with 11 bases between. The CDR3 extends over 12 amino acids. CDR1 and CDR2 from the germline V gene are DFQATT and SNEGSKA (reference sequence). The CDR3 sequence is CSARENYSPLHF. In DNA form, the CDR3 reads TGCAGTGCGCGGGAAAACTATTCACCCCTCCACTTT.

Here the CDR3 DNA reads TGTGCCAGCAGCTTCCCGTCGAGCAACACTGAAGCTTTCTTT. This sequence encodes CASSFPSSNTEAFF. The chain employs TRBV7-9 and TRBJ1-1; D remains unclear. Germline loops: CDR1 SEHNR, CDR2 FQNEAQ (reference sequence). The V end lost 3 bases, the J end lost 2 bases, and 10 bases lay between the germline ends. This CDR3 comprises 14 residues.

The chain uses TRBV29-1 and TRBJ1-1; a possible D gene is TRBD1 (6 bases). Trimming pared 6 bases from V and 3 bases from J, leaving 11 bases between. Germline lookup yields CDR1 SQVTM and CDR2 ANQGSEA. The CDR3 sequence is 12 residues long. The CDR3 DNA sequence: TGCAGCGTCGCAGGGGTGGACACTGAAGCTTTCTTT. Amino acids: CSVAGVDTEAFF.

There are a few counts of this clonotype. This chain joins TRBV10-3 and TRBJ2-3, with D maybe TRBD2 (7 bases). V lost 7 bases and J lost 3, with 14 bases in between. Per germline, CDR1 ENHRY and CDR2 SYGVKD. This CDR3 is built from 14 residues. CDR3 sequence (DNA): TGTGCCATCATGGCGGGGGCCAATACAGATACGCAGTATTTT. Translated: CAIMAGANTDTQYF.

This clonotype was counted only a few times. The V call is TRBV12-3 or TRBV12-4, the J call TRBJ1-2, with 7 bases fitting TRBD1. J lost 7 bases, V lost 5 bases, and 7 bases had no gene match. This CDR3 spans 13 amino acids. This CDR3 reads CASSVRGDSGYTF. The CDR3, as DNA: TGTGCCAGCAGTGTCAGGGGGGACTCTGGCTACACCTTC.

The V call is TRBV10-3, the J call TRBJ1-5; 7 bases match TRBD1. Germline-derived CDR1 and CDR2 are ENHRY and SYGVKD. The CDR3 sequence is 18 residues long. J gave up 1 base and V 0 bases, and 9 bases lay outside the gene matches. In DNA, the CDR3 is TGTGCCATCAGTGAGTCAGAACAGGGGATTAGGAGCAATCAGCCCCAGCATTTT. Translation: CAISESEQGIRSNQPQHF.

V and J are TRBV5-1 and TRBJ2-3, with 8 bases fitting TRBD2. V was pared by 6 bases and J by 10 bases, with 16 bases of the junction left unmatched. CDR1 and CDR2 from the germline V gene are SGHRS and YFSETQ. The CDR3 spans 15 residues. The CDR3 loop reads CASTPGGGSSIPQYF. CDR3 coding DNA: TGCGCCAGCACCCCCGGGGGGGGCTCCAGCATTCCGCAGTATTTT.

This chain links TRBV29-1 with TRBJ2-2; 11 nucleotides line up with TRBD1. This CDR3 has 14 residues. The germline V gene encodes CDR1 SQVTM and CDR2 ANQGSEA. Trimming took 7 bases from V and 3 from J; bases not matched to a gene: 4. This CDR3 reads CSADRGPDTGELFF. CDR3 coding DNA: TGCAGCGCGGACAGGGGGCCTGACACCGGGGAGCTGTTTTTT.

There are a few counts of this clonotype. The CDR3 nucleotides read TGCAGTGCTAGAGATATGACTAGCGGGAGCTACGAGCAGTACTTC. Its translation is CSARDMTSGSYEQYF. V and J are TRBV20-1 and TRBJ2-7, with 12 bases fitting TRBD2. This CDR3 has 15 residues. With V trimmed by 0 bases and J by 3 bases, 3 bases remained unmatched. Germline assignment: CDR1 DFQATT and CDR2 SNEGSKA (reference sequence).

The chain couples TRBV4-2 to TRBJ2-3; D unresolved. This CDR3 has 15 residues. Germline CDR1 reads LGHNA; CDR2 reads YNFKEQ. Between the trimmed V and J ends, which lost 2 bases and 0 bases, there was a span of 9 bases. CDR3 coding DNA: TGTGCCAGCAGCCAACAACCCCAGAGCACAGATACGCAGTATTTT. Amino acid sequence: CASSQQPQSTDTQYF.

The gene calls are TRBV12-3 or TRBV12-4 and TRBJ2-5; D ambiguous. The germline V and J ends were trimmed by 7 bases and 5 bases, with 17 bases remaining between them. The CDR3 sequence is 14 residues long. The CDR3 bases are TGTGCCAGCAATATCTATGGGGTTGAGGAGACCCAGTACTTC. The encoded protein is CASNIYGVEETQYF.

As regards this clonotype: Germline is not matched at one junction end, which may reflect a read error. This chain uses TRBV7-2 with TRBJ1-1; D is undetermined. The CDR3 is 13 residues long. Germline loops: CDR1 SGHTA, CDR2 FQGNSA. DNA of the CDR3: TGTGCCAGCAGCTTCTCATCGGGGTCTGAAGCTTTTTTT. As protein: CASSFSSGSEAFF.

This clonotype was counted a few times. The chain uses TRBV29-1 and TRBJ2-3; TRBD2 might be the D (6 bases). V lost 6 bases, J lost 0 bases, and 16 bases lay in between. Germline lookup yields CDR1 SQVTM and CDR2 ANQGSEA. CDR3 size: 15 residues. This CDR3 reads CSVGLRPSSTDTQYF. CDR3 DNA sequence: TGCAGCGTGGGACTTCGGCCGTCTAGCACAGATACGCAGTATTTT.

The rearrangement uses TRBV11-2 and TRBJ2-6; 7 nucleotides match TRBD1. Germline lookup yields CDR1 SGHAT and CDR2 FQNNGV. V trimming: 5 bases; J trimming: 2 bases; junction bases outside the gene matches: 3. This CDR3 region has 15 residues. CDR3 nucleotides: TGTGCCAGCAGCCGTACAGGGGCTGGGGCCAACGTCCTGACTTTC. Translated, it gives CASSRTGAGANVLTF.

This clonotype was seen more than once but under ten times. This rearrangement joins TRBV20-1 to TRBJ1-5; no definite D call. Trimming took off 0 bases at V and 0 bases at J, with 12 bases between the two ends. Germline V gene sequence: CDR1 DFQATT, CDR2 SNEGSKA (reference sequence). The CDR3 totals 16 residues. CDR3 residues: CSARDLLGPSNQPQHF. In DNA form, the CDR3 reads TGCAGTGCTAGAGATCTCCTCGGACCTAGCAATCAGCCCCAGCATTTT.

This clonotype was detected only a few times. The chain links TRBV5-8 to TRBJ1-2; D is unclear. This CDR3 is built from 15 residues. Germline V lookup: CDR1 SGHTS, CDR2 YDEGEE. V was pared by 2 bases and J by 8 bases, with 19 bases between. The CDR3 DNA sequence: TGTGCCAGCAGCTTTAAAGGGTTTTACGATATGGGCTACACCTTC. It is translated as CASSFKGFYDMGYTF.

This clonotype was observed a handful of times. The J gene is TRBJ2-1, the V gene TRBV7-9; D unresolved. Between the trimmed V and J ends, which lost 4 bases and 9 bases, there was a span of 10 bases. Germline CDR1 reads SEHNR; CDR2 reads FQNEAQ (reference sequence). The CDR3 is made up of 12 amino acids. The chain's CDR3 is CASSSHTLEQFF. DNA for the CDR3: TGTGCCAGCAGCTCCCATACTCTTGAGCAGTTCTTC. The full variable domain, its missing parts supplied by reference TRBV7-9 and TRBJ2-1, is DTGVSQNPRHKITKRGQNVTFRCDPISEHNRLYWYRQTLGQGPEFLTYFQNEAQLEKSRLLSDRFSAERPKGSFSTLEIQRTEQGDSAMYLCASSSHTLEQFFGPGTRLTVL.

The V gene is TRBV14, the J gene TRBJ2-7; tentative D call: TRBD2 (7 bases). The CDR3 extends over 18 amino acids. CDR1 is SGHDN, CDR2 FVKESK, per germline. Trimming removed 0 bases at V and 6 bases at J, with 24 bases between. The CDR3 coding sequence is TGTGCCAGCAGCCAAGATCTCAGCGGGACAATGGGAGGATCCGAGCAGTACTTC. This codes for CASSQDLSGTMGGSEQYF.

The table lists this clonotype with a few counts. The J gene is TRBJ2-7, the V gene TRBV11-2, with a weak D call TRBD2 (6 bases). Germline V gene lookup returns CDR1 SGHAT and CDR2 FQNNGV. This CDR3 is 14 amino acids long. V lost 4 bases to trimming and J lost 6 bases, with 16 bases between them. This CDR3 reads CASSSGSPPFEQYF. The DNA of the CDR3 is TGTGCCAGCAGCTCCGGGAGTCCTCCCTTCGAGCAGTACTTC.

The chain is built from TRBV6-6 and TRBJ2-2, with D uncertain. The CDR3 sequence is 11 residues long. V lost 6 bases and J lost 10, with 9 bases in between. The germline V gene encodes CDR1 MNHNY and CDR2 SVGAGI (reference sequence). CDR3 amino acids: CASRGLEELFF. The DNA of the CDR3 is TGTGCCAGCAGGGGCCTAGAGGAGCTGTTTTTT.

The gene calls are TRBV24-1 and TRBJ2-1; D is undetermined. The CDR3 is 14 residues long. CDR1 KGHDR and CDR2 SFDVKD come from the germline V gene. V lost 2 bases and J 10 bases, leaving 14 bases between the germline ends. This CDR3 reads CATSDSMMMGEQFF. The DNA of the CDR3 is TGTGCCACCAGTGATTCTATGATGATGGGCGAGCAGTTCTTC.

A few counts support this clonotype. The chain employs TRBV7-2 and TRBJ2-3; D may be TRBD1 (6 bases). The germline CDR1 and CDR2 sequences are SGHTA and FQGNSA. V gave up 1 base and J gave up 4 bases, with 9 bases separating them. The CDR3 is 14 residues long. The CDR3 coding sequence is TGTGCCAGCAGCTTAGGGGGGCCTTCAGATACGCAGTATTTT. Protein sequence: CASSLGGPSDTQYF.

This clonotype occurred a few times. V usage is TRBV7-3 and J usage is TRBJ2-1; 11 nucleotides line up with TRBD2. V shed 5 bases and J 10 bases; nucleotides not matched to a gene: 7. Germline values: CDR1 SGHTA, CDR2 FQGTGA. There are 14 residues in the CDR3. The DNA of the CDR3 is TGTGCCAGCAGCGCGACTAGCGGGAATCGAGAGCAGTTCTTC. The encoded protein is CASSATSGNREQFF.

The J gene is TRBJ2-3, the V gene TRBV20-1; 9 nucleotides match TRBD2. The germline gives CDR1 DFQATT, CDR2 SNEGSKA (reference sequence). V shed 6 bases, J shed 2 bases, and the junction held 6 bases outside the gene matches. This CDR3 contains 14 residues. The CDR3 sequence is CSAPQREVTDTQYF. CDR3 nucleotide sequence: TGCAGTGCCCCGCAGCGGGAGGTCACAGATACGCAGTATTTT.

This clonotype was detected only a few times. The chain recombines TRBV20-1 with TRBJ1-6; possibly TRBD1 for D (6 bases). The CDR3 extends over 14 amino acids. Trimming left V 3 bases short and J 7 bases short, with 13 bases between. CDR1 is DFQATT and CDR2 is SNEGSKA in the germline V gene (reference sequence). The CDR3 bases are TGCAGTGCTAGGCAAGGACAGCCAAATTCACCCCTCCACTTT. Encoded protein: CSARQGQPNSPLHF.